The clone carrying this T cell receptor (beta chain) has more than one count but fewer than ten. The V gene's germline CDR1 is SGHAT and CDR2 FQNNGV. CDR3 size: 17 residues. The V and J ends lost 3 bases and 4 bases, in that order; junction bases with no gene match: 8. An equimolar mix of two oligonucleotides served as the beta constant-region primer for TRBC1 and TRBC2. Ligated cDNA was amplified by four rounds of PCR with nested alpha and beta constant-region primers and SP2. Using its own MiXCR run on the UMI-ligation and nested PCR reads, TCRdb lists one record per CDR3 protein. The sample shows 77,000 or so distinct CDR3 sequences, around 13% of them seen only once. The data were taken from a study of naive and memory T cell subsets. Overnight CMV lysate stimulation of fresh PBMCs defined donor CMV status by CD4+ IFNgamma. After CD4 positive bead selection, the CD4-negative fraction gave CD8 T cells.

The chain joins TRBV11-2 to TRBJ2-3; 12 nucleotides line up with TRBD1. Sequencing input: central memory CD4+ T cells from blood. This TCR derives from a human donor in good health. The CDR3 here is CASSFRTGTGGSDTQYF. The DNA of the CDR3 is TGTGCCAGCAGCTTTAGAACCGGGACAGGGGGCTCAGATACGCAGTATTTT.